This entry features one TCR beta chain sequence. The data are from a study of blood T cell repertoires in COVID-19. In the study overall: PBMCs, B-cell-depleted T cells, or T cells provided the cDNA or gDNA that made up the material.

The CDR3 is made up of 16 amino acids. V was pared by 6 bases and J by 6 bases, with 16 bases of the junction left unmatched. CDR1 and CDR2 from the germline V gene are SEHNR and FQNEAQ (reference sequence). Libraries were prepared by immunoSEQ multiplex PCR; TCRdb keeps only in-frame clonotypes and omits some of them. This table has about 140,000 clones, 60% to 85% appearing once. This receptor was taken from a middle-aged man with active or convalescent COVID-19. Sequences were obtained from peripheral blood. The chain carries TRBV7-9 and TRBJ2-7, with 8 positions matching TRBD2. The CDR3 here is CASSLPGGGDRGEQYF. The CDR3 nucleotides read TGTGCCAGCAGTCTACCCGGGGGGGGAGATCGGGGCGAGCAGTACTTC. Based on the CDR3 plus reference TRBV7-9 and TRBJ2-7, the full variable domain is DTGVSQNPRHKITKRGQNVTFRCDPISEHNRLYWYRQTLGQGPEFLTYFQNEAQLEKSRLLSDRFSAERPKGSFSTLEIQRTEQGDSAMYLCASSLPGGGDRGEQYFGPGTRLTVT.